This T cell receptor beta chain was identified during a study of T cell responses to AZD1222 COVID-19 vaccine. The trim removed 2 bases at V and 5 bases at J, leaving 4 bases unmatched. Germline loops: CDR1 SQVTM, CDR2 ANQGSEA. The CDR3 consists of 14 residues. Sequencing used immunoSEQ multiplex PCR; TCRdb keeps in-frame clones, though not all of them. This table has about 180,000 clones, approximately 86% appearing once. This sequence joins TRBV29-1 and TRBJ1-2; 11 positions match TRBD1. The sample here was peripheral blood, taken on day 0 of AZD1222 vaccination. The source of this sequence is an adult in good health. The CDR3 protein is CSVERGTGGYGYTF. As DNA, the CDR3 is TGCAGCGTTGAACGCGGGACAGGGGGGTATGGCTACACCTTC.